Here is one TCR beta chain with its context. Its antigen is currently unknown. The sample is drawn from a study of CD8+ T cells in alopecia areata. Study conclusions and caveats: Patients shared TCRs less clearly than mice did, possibly owing to HLA.

CDR1 is SEHNR and CDR2 is FQNEAQ in the germline V gene (reference sequence). This CDR3 is built from 14 residues. V dropped 5 bases and J dropped 4; count of bases not matched to a gene: 6. Both peripheral blood and punch biopsies of lesional scalp skin were obtained from patients who had alopecia areata. PBMCs provided sorted CD4+ and CD8+ T cells. Extraction and reverse transcription of RNA yielded cDNA as the sequencing template. Libraries were prepared by immunoSEQ multiplex PCR; TCRdb keeps only in-frame clonotypes and omits some of them. The data show around 250,000 clones, around 67% seen once.

Sequenced here: CD4+ T cells sorted from blood, sampled at week 0. The chain employs TRBV7-9 and TRBJ2-7; 9 bases agree with TRBD2. This clonotype originated in a human donor with alopecia areata. This chain's CDR3 is CASSPRTSVYEQYF. The CDR3 DNA reads TGTGCCAGCAGCCCCCGGACTAGCGTTTACGAGCAGTACTTC.